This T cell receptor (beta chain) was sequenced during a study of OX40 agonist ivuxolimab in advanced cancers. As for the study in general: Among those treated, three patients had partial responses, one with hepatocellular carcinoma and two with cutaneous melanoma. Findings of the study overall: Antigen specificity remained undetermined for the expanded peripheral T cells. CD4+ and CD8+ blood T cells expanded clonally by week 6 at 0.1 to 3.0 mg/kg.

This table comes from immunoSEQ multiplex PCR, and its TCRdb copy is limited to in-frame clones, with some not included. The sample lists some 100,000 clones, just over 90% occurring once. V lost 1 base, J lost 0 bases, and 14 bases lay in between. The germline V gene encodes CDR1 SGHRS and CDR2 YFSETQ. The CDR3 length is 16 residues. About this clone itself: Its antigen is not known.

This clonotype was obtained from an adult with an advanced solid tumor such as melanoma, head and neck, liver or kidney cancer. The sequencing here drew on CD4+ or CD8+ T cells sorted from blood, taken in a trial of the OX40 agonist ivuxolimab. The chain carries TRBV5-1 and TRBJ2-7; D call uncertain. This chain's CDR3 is CASSLTTAAASYEQYF. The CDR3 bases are TGCGCCAGCAGCTTGACTACGGCAGCCGCCTCCTACGAGCAGTACTTC.